The 2 T cell receptor beta chains reported below all come from one sample, sequenced in a study of blood T cells in healthy people across ages. PCR was performed a second time for roughly 6 to 12 cycles using a sample-barcoded 5' primer and a J-beta primer mix. TCRdb itself ran the 5' RACE reads through MiXCR, one entry per CDR3 protein. The data contain about 560,000 distinct CDR3 sequences, about 26% of them singletons. These same data were also listed under a study on T cells of mothers and their children.

Sequenced input: blood. Receptors were obtained from a boy aged 2 to 10 in good health.

The V call is TRBV5-1, the J call TRBJ2-7; 8 bases align to TRBD2. Germline-derived CDR1 and CDR2 are SGHRS and YFSETQ. The CDR3 spans 17 residues. Trimming at V came to 0 bases and at J to 3 bases, leaving 11 bases not matched to a gene. The CDR3: CASSLALPQRGSYEQYF. The CDR3 nucleotides are TGCGCCAGCAGCTTGGCCCTTCCCCAGCGGGGGAGCTACGAGCAGTACTTC.

This chain links TRBV6-2 or TRBV6-3 with TRBJ2-5, with TRBD1 matching over 7 bases. The junction had 9 bases not matched to a gene; V was cut back by 6 bases and J by 5 bases. CDR1 and CDR2 (germline): MNHEY, SVGEGT. CDR3 size: 14 residues. CDR3 in amino acids: CASSDPGGMETQYF. The CDR3 DNA is TGTGCCAGCAGCGACCCAGGGGGAATGGAGACCCAGTACTTC.